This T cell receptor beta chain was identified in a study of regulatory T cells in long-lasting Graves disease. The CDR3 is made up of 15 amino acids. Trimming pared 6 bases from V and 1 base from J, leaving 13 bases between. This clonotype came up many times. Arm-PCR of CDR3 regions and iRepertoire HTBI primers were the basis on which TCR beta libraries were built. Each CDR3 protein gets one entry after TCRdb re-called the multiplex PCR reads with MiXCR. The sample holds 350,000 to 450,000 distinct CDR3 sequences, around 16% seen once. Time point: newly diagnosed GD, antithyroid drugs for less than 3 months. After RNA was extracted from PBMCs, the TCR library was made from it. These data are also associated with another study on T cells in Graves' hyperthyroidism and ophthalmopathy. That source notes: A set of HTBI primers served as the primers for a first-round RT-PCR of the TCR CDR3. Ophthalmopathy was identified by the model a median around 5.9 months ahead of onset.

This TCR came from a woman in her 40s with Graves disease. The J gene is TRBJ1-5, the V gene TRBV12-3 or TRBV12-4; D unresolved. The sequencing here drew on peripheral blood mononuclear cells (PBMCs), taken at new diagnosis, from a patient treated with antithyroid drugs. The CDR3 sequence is CASRSGELSNQPQHF. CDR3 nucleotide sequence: TGTGCCAGCAGATCCGGGGAGTTGAGCAATCAGCCCCAGCATTTT.